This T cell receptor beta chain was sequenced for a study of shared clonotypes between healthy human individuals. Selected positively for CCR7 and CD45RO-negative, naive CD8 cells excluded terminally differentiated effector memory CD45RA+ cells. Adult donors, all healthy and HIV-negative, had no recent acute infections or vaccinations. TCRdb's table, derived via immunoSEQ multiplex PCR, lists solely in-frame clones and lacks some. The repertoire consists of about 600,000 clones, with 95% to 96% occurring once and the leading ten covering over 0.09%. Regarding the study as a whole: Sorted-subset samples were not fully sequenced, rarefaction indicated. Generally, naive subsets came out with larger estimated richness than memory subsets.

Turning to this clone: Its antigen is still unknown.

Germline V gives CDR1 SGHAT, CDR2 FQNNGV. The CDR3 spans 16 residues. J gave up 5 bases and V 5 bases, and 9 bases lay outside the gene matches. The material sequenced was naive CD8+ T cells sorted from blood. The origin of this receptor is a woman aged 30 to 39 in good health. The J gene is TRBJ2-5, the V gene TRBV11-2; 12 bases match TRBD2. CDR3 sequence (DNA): TGTGCCAGCAGCCCCGCTAGCGGGGGGGCCCAGGAGACCCAGTACTTC. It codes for CASSPASGGAQETQYF.